A single sample is the source of the 6 T cell receptor beta chains below, sequenced in a study of PD-1 blockade in classical Hodgkin lymphoma. Clones were sequenced by immunoSEQ multiplex PCR, and TCRdb holds only the in-frame ones, with some missing. The table shows 32,000 or so clones, with around 83% occurring only once. Time point: cycle 4 day 1 (C4D1), after more than five weeks of nivolumab. Every patient was affected by relapse after autologous stem cell transplantation, while exposure to brentuximab vedotin was not uniform. Magnetic negative selection was used to purify CD4+ T cells from thawed PBMCs. The sequenced sample was CD4+ T cells from blood, obtained before the fourth cycle of nivolumab. These TCRs come from a human donor with classical Hodgkin lymphoma.

This rearrangement joins TRBV7-3 to TRBJ1-2; weak D call: TRBD1 (5 bases). This CDR3 has 14 residues. The germline V gene has CDR1 SGHTA and CDR2 FQGTGA. V shed 3 bases and J shed 7 bases, with 15 bases lying between them. The CDR3 DNA is TGTGCCAGCAGCTTGTTCCCCGGGACGGCTGGCTACACCTTC. Translation gives CASSLFPGTAGYTF.

The chain has TRBV19 and TRBJ2-7, with D tentatively TRBD1 (6 bases). The length of the CDR3 is 12 residues. Germline V gene sequence: CDR1 LNHDA, CDR2 SQIVND (reference sequence). The V end lost 5 bases, the J end lost 3 bases, and 8 bases lay between the germline ends. The chain's CDR3 is CASSRGGYEQYF. DNA for the CDR3: TGTGCCAGTAGTCGAGGGGGCTACGAGCAGTACTTC.

The chain employs TRBV4-2 and TRBJ1-5; no definite D call. Germline assignment: CDR1 LGHNA and CDR2 YNFKEQ. The CDR3 is made up of 18 amino acids. The V gene lost 0 bases and the J gene lost 0 bases, with 15 bases spanning the gap. CDR3 DNA sequence: TGTGCCAGCAGCCAAGATTATTGGGCAGCCTATAGCAATCAGCCCCAGCATTTT. The encoded protein is CASSQDYWAAYSNQPQHF.

The J gene is TRBJ2-3, the V gene TRBV21-1. TRBV21-1 corresponds to a pseudogene. There are 18 residues in the CDR3. Here the CDR3 DNA reads TGTGCCAGCAGCAAAGTTGGCAAGGCCCACTTTCACACAGATACGCAGTATTTT. As protein: CASSKVGKAHFHTDTQYF.

The V gene is TRBV6-6, the J gene TRBJ1-5, with 7 nucleotides matching TRBD1. V gave up 7 bases and J gave up 5 bases; unmatched junction bases: 8. Germline CDR1 reads MNHNY; CDR2 reads SVGAGI (reference sequence). This CDR3 has 14 amino acids. The CDR3 protein is CASNAGQRDQPQHF. Written as DNA, the CDR3 is TGTGCCAGCAATGCGGGACAGCGAGATCAGCCCCAGCATTTT.

This chain uses TRBV15 with TRBJ1-1; no reliable D call. The V gene's germline CDR1 is LNHNV and CDR2 YYDKDF (reference sequence). Trimming shortened V by 2 bases and J by 6 bases, and 10 bases separated the two germline ends. The CDR3 has 13 residues. This chain's CDR3 is CATSRLLPAEAFF. CDR3 in DNA: TGTGCCACCAGCAGACTTCTTCCGGCTGAAGCTTTCTTT.